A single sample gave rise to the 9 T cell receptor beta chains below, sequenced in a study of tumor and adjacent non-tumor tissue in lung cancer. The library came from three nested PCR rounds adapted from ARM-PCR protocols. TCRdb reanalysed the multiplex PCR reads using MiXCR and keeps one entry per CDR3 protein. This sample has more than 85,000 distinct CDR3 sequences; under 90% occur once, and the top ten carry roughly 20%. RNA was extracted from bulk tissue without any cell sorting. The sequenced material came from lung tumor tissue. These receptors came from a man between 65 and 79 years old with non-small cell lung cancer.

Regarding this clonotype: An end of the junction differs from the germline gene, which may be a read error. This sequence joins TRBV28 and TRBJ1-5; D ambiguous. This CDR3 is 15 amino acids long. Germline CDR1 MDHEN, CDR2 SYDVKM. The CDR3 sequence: CASTNGQNSNQPRHF. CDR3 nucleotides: TGTGCCAGCACTAACGGGCAGAATAGCAATCAGCCCCGGCATTTT.

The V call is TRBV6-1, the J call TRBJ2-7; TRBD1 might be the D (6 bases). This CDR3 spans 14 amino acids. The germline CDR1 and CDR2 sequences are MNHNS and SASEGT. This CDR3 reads CGGSETQGTREQYF. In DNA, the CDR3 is TGTGGCGGCAGTGAAACACAGGGAACAAGGGAGCAGTACTTC.

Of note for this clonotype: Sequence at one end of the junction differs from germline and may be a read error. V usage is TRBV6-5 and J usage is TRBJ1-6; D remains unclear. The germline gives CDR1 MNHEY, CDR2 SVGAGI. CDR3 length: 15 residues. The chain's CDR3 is CARSYSDDKNSPLHF. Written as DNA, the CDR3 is TGTGCCAGGAGTTATTCGGACGATAAAAATTCACCCCTCCACTTT.

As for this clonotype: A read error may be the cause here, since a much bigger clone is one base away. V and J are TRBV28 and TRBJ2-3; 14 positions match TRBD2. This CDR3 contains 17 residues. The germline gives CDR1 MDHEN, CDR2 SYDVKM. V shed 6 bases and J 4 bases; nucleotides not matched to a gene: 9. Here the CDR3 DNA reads TGTGCCAGCAGCGGGACTAGCGGGGGCCCCAACGCAGATACGCAGTATTTT. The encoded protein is CASSGTSGGPNADTQYF. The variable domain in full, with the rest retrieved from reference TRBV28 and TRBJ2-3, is DVKVTQSSRYLVKRTGEKVFLECVQDMDHENMFWYRQDPGLGLRLIYFSYDVKMKEKGDIPEGYSVSREKKERFSLILESASTNQTSMYLCASSGTSGGPNADTQYFGPGTRLTVL.

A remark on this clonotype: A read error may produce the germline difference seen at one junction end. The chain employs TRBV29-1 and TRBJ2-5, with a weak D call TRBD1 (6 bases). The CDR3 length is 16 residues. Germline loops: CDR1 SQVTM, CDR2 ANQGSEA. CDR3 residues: CSANPYLQTGRETQHF. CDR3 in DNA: TGCAGCGCCAATCCCTACCTCCAGACAGGTCGAGAGACCCAGCATTTC.

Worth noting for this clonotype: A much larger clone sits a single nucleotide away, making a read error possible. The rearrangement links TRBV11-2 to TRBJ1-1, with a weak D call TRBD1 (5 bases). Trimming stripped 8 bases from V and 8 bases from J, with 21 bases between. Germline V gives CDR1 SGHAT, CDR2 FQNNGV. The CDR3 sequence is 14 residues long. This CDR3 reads CASGHRDWSTEAFF. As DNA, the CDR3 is TGTGCCAGCGGCCACCGGGACTGGAGTACCGAAGCTTTCTTT.

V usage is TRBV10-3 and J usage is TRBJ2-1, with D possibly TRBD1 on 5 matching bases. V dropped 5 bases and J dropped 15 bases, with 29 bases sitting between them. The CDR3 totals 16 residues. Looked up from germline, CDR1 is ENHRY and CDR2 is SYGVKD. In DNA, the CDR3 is TGTGCCATCAGTTACTCATCAGGGTCCCTACCTAACATACGGTTCTTC. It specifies CAISYSSGSLPNIRFF.

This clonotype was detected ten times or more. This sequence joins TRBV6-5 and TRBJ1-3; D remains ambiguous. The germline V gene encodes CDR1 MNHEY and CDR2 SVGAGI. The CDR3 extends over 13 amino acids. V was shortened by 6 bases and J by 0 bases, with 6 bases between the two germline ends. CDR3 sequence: CASRLDSGNTIYF. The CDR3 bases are TGTGCCAGCAGACTGGACTCTGGAAACACCATATATTTT.

The CDR3 DNA is TGTGCCAGCAGCTTTATGTCCTACGAGCAGTACTTC. Protein: CASSFMSYEQYF. V is TRBV11-2 and J is TRBJ2-7; no definite D call. Germline V gene lookup returns CDR1 SGHAT and CDR2 FQNNGV. Trimming pared 3 bases from V and 1 base from J, leaving 4 bases between. This CDR3 is built from 12 residues.